A single sample gave rise to the 20 T cell receptor beta chains below, sequenced in a study of shared clonotypes between healthy human individuals. Data came from immunoSEQ multiplex PCR; TCRdb stores just in-frame clones and leaves some out. The sample has about 2 million clones, about 94% seen once. As defined, naive CD8 cells were CD45RO-negative and positively selected for CCR7, with terminally differentiated effector memory CD45RA+ cells excluded. Sequencing input: naive CD8+ T cells sorted from blood. The receptors shown here come from a young man in good health.

The chain carries TRBV6-1 and TRBJ2-5; D remains unclear. With 2 bases removed from V and 0 bases from J, the gap between germline ends came to 13 bases. The germline V gene encodes CDR1 MNHNS and CDR2 SASEGT. The CDR3 spans 16 residues. This CDR3 is CASSEWARSYQETQYF. CDR3 coding DNA: TGTGCCAGCAGTGAATGGGCCCGATCGTACCAAGAGACCCAGTACTTC.

The V and J genes are TRBV11-2 and TRBJ2-5; D not certain. The germline CDR1 and CDR2 sequences are SGHAT and FQNNGV. This CDR3 spans 14 amino acids. Trimming took 4 bases from V and 4 from J, leaving 13 bases between them. CDR3 in DNA: TGTGCCAGCAGCTCCCCCGGCAGGCCAGAGACCCAGTACTTC. The encoded protein is CASSSPGRPETQYF.

The gene calls are TRBV27 and TRBJ2-7; TRBD1 matches 7 bases. The germline CDR1 and CDR2 sequences are MNHEY and SMNVEV (reference sequence). V was pared by 3 bases and J by 2 bases, with 10 bases of the junction left unmatched. There are 16 residues in the CDR3. The CDR3 is CASSFSTGTEAYEQYF. CDR3 DNA: TGTGCCAGCAGTTTCTCGACAGGGACGGAGGCCTACGAGCAGTACTTC.

For this clone: Additional DNA sequences in this sample encode the identical CDR3. The V and J genes are TRBV27 and TRBJ2-7, with 7 nucleotides matching TRBD2. The CDR3 loop spans 14 amino acids. Trimming took 3 bases from V and 0 from J; bases not matched to a gene: 2. CDR1 and CDR2 from the germline V gene are MNHEY and SMNVEV (reference sequence). In DNA form, the CDR3 reads TGTGCCAGCAGTTTTACGGGGGGCTCCTACGAGCAGTACTTC. Translation gives CASSFTGGSYEQYF.

As concerns this clone: The junction and the germline gene differ at one end; a read error may be behind it. The V gene is TRBV13, the J gene TRBJ2-7, with 9 positions matching TRBD2. The CDR3 runs 13 residues. From germline, CDR1 is PRHDT and CDR2 FYEKMQ (reference sequence). The CDR3 reads CASSSGLAYGQYF. CDR3 DNA sequence: TGTGCCAGCTCTTCGGGACTAGCCTACGGGCAGTACTTC.

The genes are TRBV28 and TRBJ2-7, with a tentative D call TRBD2 (6 bases). With 3 bases removed from V and 5 bases from J, the gap between germline ends came to 8 bases. CDR1 is MDHEN, CDR2 SYDVKM, per germline. The CDR3 has 12 amino acids. The CDR3 DNA reads as TGTGCCAGCAGTTTGGAGGGTAACGAGCAGTACTTC. It translates to CASSLEGNEQYF.

Points on this clone: Other DNA sequences in this specimen translate into the identical CDR3. V gene TRBV9 combines with J gene TRBJ2-1; D unresolved. Germline CDR1 reads SGDLS; CDR2 reads YYNGEE. V shed 0 bases and J shed 2 bases, with 3 bases lying between them. The CDR3 has 13 residues. The CDR3 nucleotides read TGTGCCAGCAGCGTAGGGACCTACAATGAGCAGTTCTTC. Translating it yields CASSVGTYNEQFF. The whole variable domain, remainder taken from reference TRBV9 and TRBJ2-1, is DSGVTQTPKHLITATGQRVTLRCSPRSGDLSVYWYQQSLDQGLQFLIQYYNGEERAKGNILERFSAQQFPDLHSELNLSSLELGDSALYFCASSVGTYNEQFFGPGTRLTVL.

This rearrangement joins TRBV29-1 to TRBJ2-1; D is unclear. V was trimmed by 7 bases and J by 2 bases, leaving 6 bases between them. This CDR3 comprises 11 residues. In germline, CDR1 is SQVTM, CDR2 ANQGSEA. CDR3 region: CSAEAYNEQFF. The CDR3 DNA reads TGCAGCGCGGAAGCCTACAATGAGCAGTTCTTC.

The V call is TRBV15, the J call TRBJ1-4; unclear D gene. V was trimmed by 0 bases and J by 5 bases, leaving 7 bases between them. The CDR3 contains 14 residues. Germline assignment: CDR1 LNHNV and CDR2 YYDKDF (reference sequence). Here the CDR3 DNA reads TGTGCCACCAGCAGAGATCTAACAAATGAAAAACTGTTTTTT. Translated, it gives CATSRDLTNEKLFF.

This clone was detected only once. The rearrangement uses TRBV11-2 and TRBJ2-3; D not resolved. The germline gives CDR1 SGHAT, CDR2 FQNNGV. CDR3 size: 14 residues. V was trimmed by 0 bases and J by 4 bases, leaving 8 bases between them. CDR3 amino acids: CASSLEVTSDTQYF. The CDR3 nucleotides are TGTGCCAGCAGCTTAGAGGTCACTTCAGATACGCAGTATTTT.

V gene TRBV28 combines with J gene TRBJ1-1, with D maybe TRBD1 (6 bases). The V gene's germline CDR1 is MDHEN and CDR2 SYDVKM. V shed 4 bases and J shed 9 bases, with 18 bases lying between them. The CDR3 sequence is 14 residues long. The CDR3 loop reads CASSSQSRDNQAFF. In DNA, the CDR3 is TGTGCCAGCAGTTCCCAATCCCGGGACAATCAAGCTTTCTTT.

A word on this clone: This specimen includes other DNA sequences encoding the same CDR3. The rearrangement links TRBV4-1 to TRBJ2-5, with D unclear. Looked up from germline, CDR1 is MGHRA and CDR2 is YSYEKL. This CDR3 has 13 residues. V was shortened by 1 base and J by 4 bases, with 7 bases between the two germline ends. The CDR3 DNA reads as TGCGCCAGCAGCCAAGTTGGTGGAGAGACCCAGTACTTC. The encoded protein is CASSQVGGETQYF.

The chain combines TRBV25-1 with TRBJ1-2; D might be TRBD1 (6 bases). The V gene lost 6 bases and the J gene lost 4 bases, with 12 bases spanning the gap. The CDR3 is 13 amino acids. Per the germline V gene, CDR1 is MGHDK and CDR2 is SYGVNS. The CDR3 DNA reads TGTGCCAGCAGCTTAACAGGGCTCTATGGCTACACCTTC. Encoded protein: CASSLTGLYGYTF.

The chain carries TRBV6-5 and TRBJ1-2, with TRBD1 as a possible D gene (5 bases). Per germline, CDR1 MNHEY and CDR2 SVGAGI. The CDR3 totals 14 residues. The V gene lost 0 bases and the J gene lost 8 bases, with 13 bases spanning the gap. Here the CDR3 reads CASSYSEGMEGYTF. In DNA form, the CDR3 reads TGTGCCAGCAGTTACTCGGAGGGGATGGAAGGCTACACCTTC.

The chain combines TRBV6-1 with TRBJ1-3, with a possible D match to TRBD1 (5 bases). The germline V and J ends were trimmed by 2 bases and 6 bases, with 20 bases remaining between them. This CDR3 is built from 17 residues. Germline CDR1 and CDR2: MNHNS and SASEGT. The CDR3 bases are TGTGCCAGCAGTGAACGACGGGCCGGGGGGACGCTAAACACCATATATTTT. It specifies CASSERRAGGTLNTIYF.

This chain joins TRBV4-2 and TRBJ1-1, with TRBD1 as a possible D gene (6 bases). Trimming took off 3 bases at V and 4 bases at J, with 12 bases between the two ends. Per the germline V gene, CDR1 is LGHNA and CDR2 is YNFKEQ. The CDR3 consists of 14 residues. The CDR3 here is CASSHGTGSTEAFF. CDR3 DNA: TGTGCCAGCAGCCACGGTACAGGGTCCACTGAAGCTTTCTTT.

Notes on this clone: Other DNA sequences from this sample encode an identical CDR3 as well. The chain recombines TRBV19 with TRBJ2-1; 7 bases map to TRBD1. CDR1 LNHDA and CDR2 SQIVND come from the germline V gene (reference sequence). This CDR3 has 13 amino acids. J lost 4 bases, V lost 4 bases, and 1 base had no gene match. CDR3 residues: CASSRDSYNEQFF. CDR3 nucleotides: TGTGCCAGTAGTAGGGACAGTTACAATGAGCAGTTCTTC.

In nucleotides, the CDR3 is TGTGCTAGTGGTTTGACCCGGACTAGCGGGAGACCCTACAATGAGCAGTTCTTC. Its protein product is CASGLTRTSGRPYNEQFF. V and J are TRBV12-5 and TRBJ2-1; 13 nucleotides match TRBD2. With 2 bases clipped from V and 2 bases from J, the junction kept 6 bases outside the gene matches. The germline CDR1 and CDR2 sequences are LGHNT and FRNRAP. The CDR3 has 18 amino acids.

Turning to this clone: Within the sample, other DNA sequences also encode this same CDR3. The chain joins TRBV9 to TRBJ1-6, with TRBD1 matching 8 bases. V gave up 3 bases and J gave up 4 bases; unmatched junction bases: 0. The CDR3 has 14 residues. Germline V CDR1 and CDR2: SGDLS, YYNGEE. The CDR3, as DNA: TGTGCCAGCAGCGGGACAGGGTATAATTCACCCCTCCACTTT. Its translation: CASSGTGYNSPLHF.

This rearrangement joins TRBV5-6 to TRBJ2-1; TRBD1 is a possible D gene (6 bases). CDR1 SGHDT and CDR2 YYEEEE come from the germline V gene. This CDR3 is 16 amino acids long. The V end was cut by 4 bases, the J end by 2 bases, with 16 bases between. This CDR3 reads CASSGIQGFPYNEQFF. The CDR3 DNA sequence: TGTGCCAGCAGCGGAATACAGGGATTCCCCTACAATGAGCAGTTCTTC.